The sequence of this T cell receptor beta chain was determined in a study of shared clonotypes between healthy human individuals. Study at large: The cohort had a couple of women and a few men, ages 18 to 49.

This CDR3 has 14 amino acids. The V gene's germline CDR1 is SGHNT and CDR2 YYREEE (reference sequence). V was cut by 1 base and J by 2 bases, with 9 bases left in between. Original data processing: Because ImmunoSEQ provided only junction sequences with no quality scores, the filtering differed. Clones were sequenced by immunoSEQ multiplex PCR, and TCRdb holds only the in-frame ones, with some missing. Clone size and V and J calls were adopted from that table, with D and trimming inferred from the DNA. The sample contains about 1.1 million clones, about 80% of which appear only once. This clonotype originated in a man in his late teens or twenties in good health. Some clones in this sample may be carry-over from other donors' samples. The chain is built from TRBV5-4 and TRBJ1-1, with D uncertain. The sequenced sample consisted of memory CD4+ T cells from PBMCs. Subset denoted: CD45RA-negative fraction. CDR3 sequence: CASSLTVGNTEAFF. The CDR3 DNA is TGTGCCAGCAGCTTGACCGTAGGAAACACTGAAGCTTTCTTT. Complete variable domain (other parts from reference TRBV5-4 and TRBJ1-1): ETGVTQSPTHLIKTRGQQVTLRCSSQSGHNTVSWYQQALGQGPQFIFQYYREEENGRGNFPPRFSGLQFPNYSSELNVNALELDDSALYLCASSLTVGNTEAFFGQGTRLTVV.